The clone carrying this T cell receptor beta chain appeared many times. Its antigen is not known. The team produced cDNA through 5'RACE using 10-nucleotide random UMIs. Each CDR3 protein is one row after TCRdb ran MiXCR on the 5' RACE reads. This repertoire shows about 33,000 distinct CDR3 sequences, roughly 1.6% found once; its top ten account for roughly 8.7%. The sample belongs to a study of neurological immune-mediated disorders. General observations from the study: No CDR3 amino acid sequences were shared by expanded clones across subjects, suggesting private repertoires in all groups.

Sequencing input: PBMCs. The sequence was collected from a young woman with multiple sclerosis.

This chain's CDR3 is CASSAFGTQGAYYGYTF. The CDR3 DNA sequence: TGTGCCAGCAGTGCATTCGGGACACAGGGAGCCTACTATGGCTACACCTTC. This chain connects TRBV25-1 to TRBJ1-2; D perhaps matches TRBD1 (6 bases). V was cut by 4 bases and J by 3 bases, with 21 bases left in between. The CDR3 loop spans 17 amino acids. Germline V gives CDR1 MGHDK, CDR2 SYGVNS.